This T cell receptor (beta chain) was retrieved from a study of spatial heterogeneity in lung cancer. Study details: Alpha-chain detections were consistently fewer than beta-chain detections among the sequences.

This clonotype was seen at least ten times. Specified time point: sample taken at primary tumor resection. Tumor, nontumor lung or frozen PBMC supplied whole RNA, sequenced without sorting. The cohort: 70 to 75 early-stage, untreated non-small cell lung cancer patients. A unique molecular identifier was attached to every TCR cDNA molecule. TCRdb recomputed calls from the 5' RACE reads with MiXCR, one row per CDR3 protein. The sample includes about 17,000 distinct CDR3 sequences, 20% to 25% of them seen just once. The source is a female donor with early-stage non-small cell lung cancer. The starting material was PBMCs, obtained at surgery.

In DNA, the CDR3 is TGTGCCAGCAGTTCCCCCCCCCGGGCAGTTGCCGGGAGGATACTAAATGAGCAGTTCTTC. Translation gives CASSSPPRAVAGRILNEQFF. V is TRBV28 and J is TRBJ2-1, with 7 positions matching TRBD2. CDR1 is MDHEN, CDR2 SYDVKM, per germline. V shed 4 bases, J shed 7 bases, and the junction held 25 bases outside the gene matches. This CDR3 spans 20 amino acids.